This entry concerns a single TCR beta chain. The target antigen is unknown. The data stem from a study of blood T cells in healthy people across ages. The study, taken as a whole, reports: Both higher diversity and more naive CD4+ cells marked long-lived donors when set against aged donors. With donor CMV status unknown, expanded clonotype changes were possibly confounded.

Sample-barcoded 5' priming and a J-beta primer mix drove a second PCR of 7 to 11 cycles. Each cDNA molecule carried a tag from a template-switch adaptor that contained 12 random nucleotides. TCRdb passed the 5' RACE reads through MiXCR, listing each CDR3 protein once. The sample lists approximately 770,000 distinct CDR3 sequences; roughly 64% were seen once. Per sample, a minimum of 6.5 million PBMCs were isolated. The sequence was collected from a man between 25 and 39 years old in good health. Sequencing was done on a sample of blood.

The CDR3 is CASSIRTGPIYEQYF. CDR3 sequence (DNA): TGTGCCAGCAGCATACGTACGGGACCTATCTACGAGCAGTACTTC. The rearrangement joins TRBV9 to TRBJ2-7, with D perhaps being TRBD1 or TRBD2 (5 bases each). The germline V gene has CDR1 SGDLS and CDR2 YYNGEE. CDR3 size: 15 residues. V was pared by 4 bases and J by 3 bases, with 17 bases between.